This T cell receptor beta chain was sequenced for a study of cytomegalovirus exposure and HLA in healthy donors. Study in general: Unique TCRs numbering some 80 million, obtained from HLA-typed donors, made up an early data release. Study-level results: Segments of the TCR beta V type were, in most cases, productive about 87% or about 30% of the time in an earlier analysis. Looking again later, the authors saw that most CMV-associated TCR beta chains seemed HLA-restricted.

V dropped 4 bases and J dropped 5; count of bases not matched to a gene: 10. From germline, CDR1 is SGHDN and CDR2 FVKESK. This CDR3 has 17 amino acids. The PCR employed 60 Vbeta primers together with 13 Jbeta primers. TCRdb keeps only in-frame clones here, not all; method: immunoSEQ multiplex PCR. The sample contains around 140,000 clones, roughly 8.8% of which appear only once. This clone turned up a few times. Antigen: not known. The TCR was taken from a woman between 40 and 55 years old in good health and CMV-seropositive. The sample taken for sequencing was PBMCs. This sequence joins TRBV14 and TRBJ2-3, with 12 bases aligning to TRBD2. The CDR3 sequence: CASSRLAGALSGDTQYF. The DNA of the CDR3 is TGTGCCAGCAGCCGACTAGCGGGGGCACTATCAGGAGATACGCAGTATTTT.